The entry below gives a single T cell receptor (beta chain) sequence along with its context. One base separates it from a far larger clone, so it is likely a read error. The germline gives CDR1 MNHGY, CDR2 SVAAGI. There are 14 residues in the CDR3. The germline V and J ends were trimmed by 4 bases and 4 bases, with 14 bases remaining between them. Starting from genomic DNA, TCR beta CDR3 was amplified through two-round multiplex PCR. For every TRBV and TRBJ gene, a specific primer was used in first-round PCR. TCRdb re-called the multiplex PCR reads through MiXCR, storing one row per CDR3 protein. The table has approximately 41,000 distinct CDR3 sequences, 24% seen once. This entry is derived from a study of prognosis after radiotherapy for stage I lung cancer.

This sequence was found in a donor aged 50 or older with non-small cell lung cancer. The sample here was PBMCs, taken before or after stereotactic body radiation therapy (not recorded which). V is TRBV6-9 and J is TRBJ2-7, with D maybe TRBD1 (6 bases). The CDR3 loop is CASSFLDSGYEQYF. The CDR3 DNA reads as TGTGCCAGCAGTTTCCTGGACAGCGGTTACGAGCAGTACTTC.